This T cell receptor (beta chain) was sequenced in a study of blood T cells in healthy people across ages. Primers used in a second PCR of roughly 7 to 12 cycles were a sample-barcoded 5' primer and a J-beta primer mix. The template-switch adaptor was a 5' adaptor with 12 random nucleotides. It tagged each cDNA molecule. MiXCR was run by TCRdb on the 5' RACE reads, yielding one entry per CDR3 protein. The sample consists of 800,000 to 950,000 distinct CDR3 sequences, 45% to 50% of them appearing once. Those donating, healthy Caucasian individuals from Russia, were aged about 6 to 100. Study-wide results and caveats: Donor CMV status, an unknown factor, possibly confounded changes in expanded clonotypes.

The CDR3 is 15 residues long. Looked up from germline, CDR1 is SGHTA and CDR2 is FQGTGA. V lost 6 bases and J lost 1, with 15 bases in between. This clonotype was detected a few times. The target antigen is unknown. The receptor was isolated from a man younger than 40 in good health. The sample taken for sequencing was blood. The V and J genes are TRBV7-3 and TRBJ2-5; unclear D gene. The DNA for the CDR3 is TGTGCCAGCAGTATAGGCCCGGGCAGCCAAGAGACCCAGTACTTC. Protein product: CASSIGPGSQETQYF.